Listed below are T cell receptor beta chains from one sample, sequenced in a study of control samples from healthy donors and cancer patients. Sequencing was performed with immunoSEQ multiplex PCR; in TCRdb, only in-frame clones are kept and a portion is missing. The top ten clones hold roughly 2.4% of a sample with tens of thousands of clones, over 75% of them seen once. What was sequenced was PBMCs. All receptors derive from a woman between 50 and 59 years old with head and neck cancer. Each CDR3 is given with its conserved first and last residue. A D gene is named only where the DNA matches it firmly. The size of a clone is reported for some rows only, either as once, few or many, or as a class for expanded clones.

v_call	d_call	j_call	clone_size	cdr3_aa	cdr3_nt
TRBV19	TRBD2	TRBJ2-5	NA	CASSKRTSEETQYF	TGTGCCAGTAGTAAGCGGACTAGCGAAGAGACCCAGTACTTC
TRBV28	TRBD1	TRBJ2-5	NA	CATRTGADNRETQYF	TGTGCCACCCGAACAGGGGCGGACAACAGGGAGACCCAGTACTTC
TRBV20-1	NA	TRBJ1-1	NA	CSASQAGAGVLTEAFF	TGCAGTGCTAGTCAGGCAGGGGCGGGGGTTTTGACTGAAGCTTTCTTT
TRBV6-5	TRBD1	TRBJ2-2	NA	CALVETGGPGELFF	TGTGCCCTAGTAGAGACAGGGGGCCCCGGGGAGCTGTTTTTT
TRBV7-9	NA	TRBJ2-5	once	CASSPAAGTQYF	TGTGCCAGCAGCCCCGCGGCGGGGACCCAGTACTTC
TRBV6-5	TRBD2	TRBJ2-2	once	CASSGQRGVGGELFF	TGTGCCAGCAGCGGCCAGCGGGGGGTTGGCGGGGAGCTGTTTTTT
TRBV19	TRBD1	TRBJ1-5	NA	CASSSHSRGLGQPQHF	TGTGCCAGTAGTTCGCACTCCAGGGGGCTCGGTCAGCCCCAGCATTTT
TRBV4-1	NA	TRBJ1-1	NA	CASSQDPTRNTEAFF	TGCGCCAGCAGCCAAGATCCTACCAGGAACACTGAAGCTTTCTTT
TRBV3-1/TRBV3-2	NA	TRBJ2-1	NA	CASSQGAGFSYNEQFF	TGTGCCAGCAGCCAAGGTGCAGGGTTTTCCTACAATGAGCAGTTCTTC
TRBV4-3	NA	TRBJ1-1	NA	CASSPGRGTEAFF	TGCGCCAGCAGCCCAGGGCGTGGGACTGAAGCTTTCTTT
TRBV29-1	TRBD1	TRBJ1-2	NA	CSVEDTGTGVYGYTF	TGCAGCGTTGAAGATACCGGGACAGGGGTCTATGGCTACACCTTC
TRBV6-5	NA	TRBJ1-4	NA	CASSNAGAEKLFF	TGTGCCAGCAGTAATGCCGGGGCTGAAAAACTGTTTTTT
TRBV10-3	NA	TRBJ1-2	NA	CAISESGILNYGYTF	TGTGCCATCAGTGAGTCTGGGATCCTAAACTATGGCTACACCTTC
TRBV6-5	NA	TRBJ1-3	few	CASEQVTGNTIYF	TGTGCCAGCGAACAGGTTACTGGAAACACCATATATTTT
TRBV7-2	NA	TRBJ2-3	NA	CASSLAGPSTDTQYF	TGTGCCAGCAGCTTAGCGGGACCAAGCACAGATACGCAGTATTTT
TRBV24-1	NA	TRBJ2-1	NA	CATSAPEGSNEQFF	TGTGCCACCAGTGCCCCTGAAGGTTCCAATGAGCAGTTCTTC
TRBV5-1	TRBD1	TRBJ2-7	NA	CASSLAGRDRDYEQYF	TGCGCCAGCAGCTTGGCCGGTAGGGACAGGGATTACGAGCAGTACTTC
TRBV7-2	NA	TRBJ1-5	few	CASSSQINSNQPQHF	TGTGCCAGCAGCTCTCAGATAAATAGCAATCAGCCCCAGCATTTT
TRBV19	NA	TRBJ2-1	NA	CASSIGWRGRLYNEQFF	TGTGCCAGTAGTATAGGATGGCGGGGTAGACTCTACAATGAGCAGTTCTTC
TRBV9	NA	TRBJ1-1	NA	CASSISVGVNTEAFF	TGTGCCAGCAGCATCTCCGTCGGGGTGAACACTGAAGCTTTCTTT
TRBV19	NA	TRBJ2-3	NA	CASSKASPPDTQYF	TGTGCCAGTAGTAAGGCTAGCCCCCCAGATACGCAGTATTTT
TRBV7-2	TRBD2	TRBJ2-3	NA	CASSLFLAGGTDTQYF	TGTGCCAGCAGCCTCTTTCTAGCGGGTGGTACAGATACGCAGTATTTT
TRBV19	TRBD2	TRBJ2-5	NA	CASSIVLAGGQETQYF	TGTGCCAGTAGTATAGTGCTAGCGGGGGGTCAAGAGACCCAGTACTTC